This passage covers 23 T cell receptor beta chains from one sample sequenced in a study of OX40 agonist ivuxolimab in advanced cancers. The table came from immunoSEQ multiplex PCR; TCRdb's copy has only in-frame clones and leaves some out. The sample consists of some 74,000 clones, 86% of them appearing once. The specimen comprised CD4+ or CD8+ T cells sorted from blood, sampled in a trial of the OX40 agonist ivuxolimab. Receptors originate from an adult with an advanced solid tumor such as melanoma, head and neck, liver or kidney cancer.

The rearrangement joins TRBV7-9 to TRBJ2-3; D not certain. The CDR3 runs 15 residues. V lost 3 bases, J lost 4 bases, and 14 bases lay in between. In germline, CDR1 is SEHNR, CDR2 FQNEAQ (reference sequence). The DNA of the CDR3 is TGTGCCAGCAGCTTTGCTAGAGGTGGTCCAGATACGCAGTATTTT. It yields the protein CASSFARGGPDTQYF.

As DNA, the CDR3 is TGTGCCAGCAGTCCGAGGGAGGGCCCCTACGAGCAGTACTTC. This codes for CASSPREGPYEQYF. The chain couples TRBV6-5 to TRBJ2-7, with 7 bases aligning to TRBD2. Trimming at V came to 5 bases and at J to 2 bases, leaving 6 bases not matched to a gene. The length of the CDR3 is 14 residues. Germline-derived CDR1 and CDR2 are MNHEY and SVGAGI.

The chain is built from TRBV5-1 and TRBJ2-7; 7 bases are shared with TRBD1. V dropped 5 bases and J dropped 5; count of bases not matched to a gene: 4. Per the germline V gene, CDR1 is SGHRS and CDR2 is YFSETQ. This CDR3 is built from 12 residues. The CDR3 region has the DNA TGCGCCAGCAGTCAGGGGGTCCACGAGCAGTACTTC. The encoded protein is CASSQGVHEQYF.

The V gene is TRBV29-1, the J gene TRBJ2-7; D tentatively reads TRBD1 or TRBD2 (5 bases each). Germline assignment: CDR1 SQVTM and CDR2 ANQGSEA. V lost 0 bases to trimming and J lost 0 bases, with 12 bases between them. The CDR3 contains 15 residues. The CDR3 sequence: CSVEDSGTGSYEQYF. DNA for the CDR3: TGCAGCGTTGAAGATTCCGGGACGGGCTCCTACGAGCAGTACTTC.

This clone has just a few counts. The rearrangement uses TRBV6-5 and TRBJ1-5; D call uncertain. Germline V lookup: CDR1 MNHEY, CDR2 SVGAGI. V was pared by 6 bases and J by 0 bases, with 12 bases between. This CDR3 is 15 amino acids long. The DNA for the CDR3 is TGTGCCAGCAGACCTCGAACGAATAGCAATCAGCCCCAGCATTTT. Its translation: CASRPRTNSNQPQHF.

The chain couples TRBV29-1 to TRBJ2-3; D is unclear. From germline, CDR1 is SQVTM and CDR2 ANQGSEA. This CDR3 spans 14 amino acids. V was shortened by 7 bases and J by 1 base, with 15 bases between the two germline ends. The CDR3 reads CSGQYGSRTDTQYF. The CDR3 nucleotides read TGCAGCGGTCAGTACGGCAGTCGCACAGATACGCAGTATTTT.

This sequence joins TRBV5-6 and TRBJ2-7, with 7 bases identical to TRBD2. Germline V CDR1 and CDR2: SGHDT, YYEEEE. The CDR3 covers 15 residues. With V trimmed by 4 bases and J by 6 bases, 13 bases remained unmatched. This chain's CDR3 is CASSRTGTGGFEQYF. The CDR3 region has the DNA TGTGCCAGCAGCCGTACCGGGACGGGGGGTTTCGAGCAGTACTTC.

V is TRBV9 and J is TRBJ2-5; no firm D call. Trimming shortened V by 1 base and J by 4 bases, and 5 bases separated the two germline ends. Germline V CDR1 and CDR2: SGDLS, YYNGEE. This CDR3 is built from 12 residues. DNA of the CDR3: TGTGCCAGCAGCGTAACTGGAGAGACCCAGTACTTC. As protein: CASSVTGETQYF.

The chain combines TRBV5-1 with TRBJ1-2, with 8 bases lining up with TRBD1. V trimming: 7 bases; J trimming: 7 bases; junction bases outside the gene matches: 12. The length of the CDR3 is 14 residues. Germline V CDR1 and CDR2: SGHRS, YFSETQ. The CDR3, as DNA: TGCGCCAGCTCCCCGACAGGGGTATACTTTGGCTACACCTTC. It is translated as CASSPTGVYFGYTF.

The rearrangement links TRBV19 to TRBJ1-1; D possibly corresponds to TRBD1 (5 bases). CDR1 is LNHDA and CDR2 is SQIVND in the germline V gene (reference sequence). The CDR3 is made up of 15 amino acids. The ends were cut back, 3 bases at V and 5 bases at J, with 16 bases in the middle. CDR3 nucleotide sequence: TGTGCCAGTAGTATCCCATCGATTGGGGGAACTGAAGCTTTCTTT. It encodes CASSIPSIGGTEAFF. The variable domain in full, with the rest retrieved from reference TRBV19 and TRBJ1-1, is DGGITQSPKYLFRKEGQNVTLSCEQNLNHDAMYWYRQDPGQGLRLIYYSQIVNDFQKGDIAEGYSVSREKKESFPLTVTSAQKNPTAFYLCASSIPSIGGTEAFFGQGTRLTVV.

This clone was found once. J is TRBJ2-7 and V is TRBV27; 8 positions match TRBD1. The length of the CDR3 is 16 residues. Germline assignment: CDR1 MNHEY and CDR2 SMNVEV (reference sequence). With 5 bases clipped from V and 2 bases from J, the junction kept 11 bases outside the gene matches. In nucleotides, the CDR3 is TGTGCCAGCAGTCCTGAGTCGGACAGGGCGGCCTACGAGCAGTACTTC. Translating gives CASSPESDRAAYEQYF.

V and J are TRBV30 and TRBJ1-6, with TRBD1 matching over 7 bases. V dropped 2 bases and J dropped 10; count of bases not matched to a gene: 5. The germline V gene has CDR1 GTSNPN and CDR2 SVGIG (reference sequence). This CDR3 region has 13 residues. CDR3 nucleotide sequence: TGTGCCTGGAGTCTTACAGGGGAATCACCCCTCCACTTT. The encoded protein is CAWSLTGESPLHF.

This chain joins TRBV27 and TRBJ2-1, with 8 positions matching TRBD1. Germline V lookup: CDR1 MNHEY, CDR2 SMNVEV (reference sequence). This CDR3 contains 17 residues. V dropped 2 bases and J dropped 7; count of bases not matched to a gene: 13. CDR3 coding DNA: TGTGCCAGCAGTTTAGGGACAGGTCTTATCCCTTTGAATGAGCAGTTCTTC. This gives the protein CASSLGTGLIPLNEQFF.

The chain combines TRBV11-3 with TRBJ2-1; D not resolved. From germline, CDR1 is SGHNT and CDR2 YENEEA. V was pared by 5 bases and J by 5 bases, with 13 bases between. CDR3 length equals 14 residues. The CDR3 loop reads CASSTVLPHNEQFF. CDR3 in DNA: TGTGCCAGCAGCACTGTACTTCCGCACAATGAGCAGTTCTTC.

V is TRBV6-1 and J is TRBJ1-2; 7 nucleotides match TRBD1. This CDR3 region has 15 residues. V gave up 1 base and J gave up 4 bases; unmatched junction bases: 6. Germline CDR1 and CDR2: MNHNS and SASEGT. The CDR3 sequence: CASSEGLAGGYGYTF. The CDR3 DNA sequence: TGTGCCAGCAGTGAAGGATTGGCAGGGGGCTATGGCTACACCTTC.

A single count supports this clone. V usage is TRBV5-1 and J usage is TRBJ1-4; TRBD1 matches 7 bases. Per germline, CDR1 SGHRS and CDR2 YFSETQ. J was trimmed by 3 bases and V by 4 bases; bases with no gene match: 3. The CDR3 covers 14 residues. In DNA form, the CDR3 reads TGCGCCAGCAGCCCGGGACAGTCTAATGAAAAACTGTTTTTT. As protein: CASSPGQSNEKLFF.

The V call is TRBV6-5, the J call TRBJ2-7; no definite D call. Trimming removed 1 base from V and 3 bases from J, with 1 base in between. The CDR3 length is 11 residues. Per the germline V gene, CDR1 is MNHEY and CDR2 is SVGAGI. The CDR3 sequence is CASSYYYEQYF. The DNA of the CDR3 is TGTGCCAGCAGTTACTACTACGAGCAGTACTTC.

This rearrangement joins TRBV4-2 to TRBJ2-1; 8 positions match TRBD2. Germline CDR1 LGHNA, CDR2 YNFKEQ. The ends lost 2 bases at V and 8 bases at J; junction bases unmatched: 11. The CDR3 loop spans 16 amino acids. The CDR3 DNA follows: TGTGCCAGCAGCCAACGTGGTACGGGGGGGAGCGATGAGCAGTTCTTC. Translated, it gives CASSQRGTGGSDEQFF.

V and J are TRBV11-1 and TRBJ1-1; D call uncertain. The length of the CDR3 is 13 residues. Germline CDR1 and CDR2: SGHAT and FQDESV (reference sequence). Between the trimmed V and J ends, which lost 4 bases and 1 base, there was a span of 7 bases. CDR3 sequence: CASSSTENTEAFF. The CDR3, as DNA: TGTGCCAGCAGCTCTACAGAGAACACTGAAGCTTTCTTT.

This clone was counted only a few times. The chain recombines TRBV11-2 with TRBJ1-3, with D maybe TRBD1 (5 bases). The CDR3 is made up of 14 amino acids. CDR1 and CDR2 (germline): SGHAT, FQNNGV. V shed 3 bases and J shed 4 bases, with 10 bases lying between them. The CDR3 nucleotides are TGTGCCAGCAGCTTGGGGACGGAGGGAAACACCATATATTTT. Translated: CASSLGTEGNTIYF.

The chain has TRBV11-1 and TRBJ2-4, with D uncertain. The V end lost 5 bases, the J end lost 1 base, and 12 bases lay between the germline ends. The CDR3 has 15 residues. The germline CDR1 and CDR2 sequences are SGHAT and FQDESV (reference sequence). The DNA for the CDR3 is TGTGCCAGCAGCCCACGGACGTGGGCCAAAAACATTCAGTACTTC. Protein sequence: CASSPRTWAKNIQYF.

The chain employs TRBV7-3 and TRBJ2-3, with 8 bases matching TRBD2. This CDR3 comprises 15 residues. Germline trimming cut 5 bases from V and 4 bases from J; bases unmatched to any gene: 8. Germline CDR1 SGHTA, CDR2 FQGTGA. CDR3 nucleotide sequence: TGTGCCAGCAGCCCGAACGGGGGGGCATCAGATACGCAGTATTTT. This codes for CASSPNGGASDTQYF. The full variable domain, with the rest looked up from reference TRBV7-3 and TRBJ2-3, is GAGVSQTPSNKVTEKGKYVELRCDPISGHTALYWYRQSLGQGPEFLIYFQGTGAADDSGLPNDRFFAVRPEGSVSTLKIQRTERGDSAVYLCASSPNGGASDTQYFGPGTRLTVL.

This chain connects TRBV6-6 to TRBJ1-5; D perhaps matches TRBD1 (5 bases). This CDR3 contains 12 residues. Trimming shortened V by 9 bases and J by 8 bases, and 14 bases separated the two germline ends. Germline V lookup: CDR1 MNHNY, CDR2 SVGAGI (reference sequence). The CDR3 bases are TGTGCCAGGGGGACGGTGCTAGAGCCCCAGCATTTT. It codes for CARGTVLEPQHF.